This passage covers 25 T cell receptor beta chains from one sample sequenced in a study of CD8+CD57+ T cells in acquired aplastic anemia. Patients included in sequencing had previously demonstrated CD8+CD57+ cell expansion by flow cytometry. TCR beta VDJ and CDR3 profiles were obtained from a genomic DNA template. TCRdb ran MiXCR on the reads and lists one entry per CDR3 protein. The table includes 150,000 to 200,000 distinct CDR3 sequences, 40% to 50% detected once. Material: sorted CD4+, CD8+, or CD8+CD57+ T cells (not recorded which) from PBMCs. Receptor source: a human donor with aplastic anemia.

V is TRBV15 and J is TRBJ1-3; no reliable D call. Trimming cost V 3 bases and J 4 bases, with 10 bases left between them. There are 14 residues in the CDR3. Per germline, CDR1 LNHNV and CDR2 YYDKDF (reference sequence). CDR3 protein: CATSSPGRGNTIYF. CDR3 sequence (DNA): TGTGCCACCAGCAGTCCGGGCAGGGGAAACACCATATATTTT.

In DNA form, the CDR3 reads TGCAGTGTCCGGACTAGCGCCGCCTACGAGCAGTACTTC. Protein: CSVRTSAAYEQYF. This rearrangement joins TRBV20-1 to TRBJ2-7; 9 bases are a match to TRBD2. The CDR3 runs to 13 residues. J was trimmed by 2 bases and V by 7 bases; bases with no gene match: 6. CDR1 is DFQATT and CDR2 is SNEGSKA in the germline V gene (reference sequence).

The chain employs TRBV2 and TRBJ1-2, with unresolved D. V shed 7 bases and J shed 2 bases, with 11 bases lying between them. The CDR3 has 13 residues. Per germline, CDR1 SNHLY and CDR2 FYNNEI. In DNA, the CDR3 is TGTGCCAGCACTAGAGCCCGGAACTATGGCTACACCTTC. Its protein is CASTRARNYGYTF.

This clonotype was seen ten or more times. The V and J genes are TRBV7-3 and TRBJ2-3; possibly TRBD1 for D (5 bases). CDR3 length: 14 residues. Trimming shortened V by 5 bases and J by 2 bases, and 11 bases separated the two germline ends. Per the germline V gene, CDR1 is SGHTA and CDR2 is FQGTGA. Here the CDR3 reads CASSPGHITDTQYF. CDR3 in DNA: TGTGCCAGCAGCCCTGGACACATCACAGATACGCAGTATTTT.

In this sample, this clonotype turned up many times. The chain uses TRBV15 and TRBJ2-7, with D possibly called TRBD1 or TRBD2 (5 bases each). Trimming took off 1 base at V and 0 bases at J, with 10 bases between the two ends. Germline CDR1 LNHNV, CDR2 YYDKDF (reference sequence). This CDR3 has 15 amino acids. The chain's CDR3 is CATSRAKGSSYEQYF. The CDR3 nucleotides are TGTGCCACCAGCAGAGCCAAGGGGAGCTCCTACGAGCAGTACTTC.

A word on this clonotype: A clone one base away is much larger, so this may be a read error. The chain recombines TRBV5-1 with TRBJ2-7; the D gene could be TRBD1 or TRBD2 (5 bases each). The germline gives CDR1 SGHRS, CDR2 YFSETQ. V was trimmed by 7 bases and J by 2 bases, leaving 19 bases between them. The CDR3 consists of 15 residues. CDR3 amino acids: CASRHGAVSAYEQYF. The DNA of the CDR3 is TGCGCCAGCCGCCACGGGGCAGTGTCAGCCTACGAGCAGTACTTC.

This clonotype was seen repeatedly, ten times or more. The chain uses TRBV7-9 and TRBJ1-1, with D unresolved. The length of the CDR3 is 14 residues. Germline CDR1 SEHNR, CDR2 FQNEAQ (reference sequence). With 1 base removed from V and 0 bases from J, the gap between germline ends came to 6 bases. CDR3 in DNA: TGTGCCAGCAGCTTAGTAGCGGTGAACACTGAAGCTTTCTTT. Amino acid sequence: CASSLVAVNTEAFF.

At least ten counts were recorded for this clonotype. The V and J genes are TRBV10-3 and TRBJ2-1; TRBD1 or TRBD2 may be the D gene (6 bases each). Trimming removed 6 bases at V and 6 bases at J, with 12 bases between. The CDR3 extends over 13 amino acids. Germline loops: CDR1 ENHRY, CDR2 SYGVKD. The CDR3 loop reads CAISRGAGNEQFF. The CDR3 DNA reads as TGTGCCATCAGCAGGGGAGCGGGCAATGAGCAGTTCTTC.

The chain employs TRBV9 and TRBJ1-2; TRBD1 aligns across 10 bases. The V segment lost 3 bases and the J segment 4 bases; nucleotides outside the gene matches: 6. CDR1 and CDR2 (germline): SGDLS, YYNGEE. The CDR3 is 15 amino acids. This CDR3 reads CASSADRGRAYGYTF. The DNA of the CDR3 is TGTGCCAGCAGCGCCGACAGGGGGCGAGCCTATGGCTACACCTTC.

This clonotype was counted at least ten times. The V gene is TRBV7-2, the J gene TRBJ2-3; TRBD2 is a possible D gene (7 bases). V lost 5 bases and J 6 bases, leaving 15 bases between the germline ends. There are 14 residues in the CDR3. Germline CDR1 reads SGHTA; CDR2 reads FQGNSA. The CDR3 nucleotides are TGTGCCAGCAGCCCCCTCCGGGGGGCGGATACGCAGTATTTT. Encoded protein: CASSPLRGADTQYF.

V gene TRBV19 combines with J gene TRBJ2-1, with TRBD2 as a possible D gene (5 bases). Germline CDR1 is LNHDA and CDR2 is SQIVND (reference sequence). This CDR3 has 14 residues. The V gene lost 5 bases and the J gene lost 2 bases, with 10 bases spanning the gap. The chain's CDR3 is CASSVEGTYNEQFF. In DNA form, the CDR3 reads TGTGCCAGTAGTGTCGAGGGAACCTACAATGAGCAGTTCTTC.

This clonotype appeared once. The gene calls are TRBV7-3 and TRBJ2-1; TRBD2 matches 11 bases. The germline V gene encodes CDR1 SGHTA and CDR2 FQGTGA. The junction had 3 bases not matched to a gene; V was cut back by 4 bases and J by 1 base. The CDR3 has 16 residues. The CDR3 here is CASSSTSGASYNEQFF. DNA for the CDR3: TGTGCCAGCAGCTCGACTAGCGGGGCATCCTACAATGAGCAGTTCTTC.

This clonotype was detected only once. The rearrangement joins TRBV20-1 to TRBJ2-7; no clear D. The CDR3 is 12 residues long. The V end lost 0 bases, the J end lost 7 bases, and 10 bases lay between the germline ends. Germline CDR1 and CDR2: DFQATT and SNEGSKA (reference sequence). The CDR3 reads CSAREPPYEQYF. CDR3 bases: TGCAGTGCTAGAGAACCTCCTTATGAGCAGTACTTC.

The rearrangement joins TRBV10-3 to TRBJ1-2; D is unclear. The CDR3 sequence is 13 residues long. Germline-derived CDR1 and CDR2 are ENHRY and SYGVKD. V was trimmed by 7 bases and J by 3 bases, leaving 12 bases between them. CDR3 in amino acids: CAITLTGDYGYTF. CDR3 bases: TGTGCCATCACCCTGACGGGCGACTATGGCTACACCTTC.

CDR3 region: CASSLGTGRVRNTEAFF. CDR3 coding DNA: TGCGCCAGCAGCCTAGGGACAGGGAGGGTGAGGAACACTGAAGCTTTCTTT. J is TRBJ1-1 and V is TRBV4-1; 9 nucleotides agree with TRBD1. Germline trimming cut 4 bases from V and 1 base from J; bases unmatched to any gene: 10. The CDR3 is 17 residues long. CDR1 MGHRA and CDR2 YSYEKL come from the germline V gene.

This clonotype was seen ten or more times. The V call is TRBV11-1, the J call TRBJ2-5, with 8 bases fitting TRBD2. Germline loops: CDR1 SGHAT, CDR2 FQDESV (reference sequence). The CDR3 consists of 13 residues. Losses at the gene ends were 5 bases for V and 4 bases for J; bases not matched to a gene: 3. Here the CDR3 reads CASSRTSLETQYF. The CDR3 DNA reads TGTGCCAGCAGCCGGACTAGCTTAGAGACCCAGTACTTC.

The chain has TRBV15 and TRBJ1-2, with D perhaps TRBD1 (5 bases). Germline V gives CDR1 LNHNV, CDR2 YYDKDF (reference sequence). The CDR3 contains 13 residues. The V end lost 4 bases, the J end lost 8 bases, and 14 bases lay between the germline ends. In DNA, the CDR3 is TGTGCCACCAGCAAGACGGGACTTTACGGCTACACCTTC. This encodes CATSKTGLYGYTF.

The chain joins TRBV24-1 to TRBJ1-6, with TRBD1 matching over 9 bases. The trim removed 4 bases at V and 9 bases at J, leaving 9 bases unmatched. This CDR3 is built from 16 residues. Per the germline V gene, CDR1 is KGHDR and CDR2 is SFDVKD. CDR3 loop: CATSDPGQGKSSPLHF. CDR3 DNA sequence: TGTGCCACCAGTGACCCGGGACAGGGAAAGAGTTCACCCCTCCACTTT.

This clonotype was seen at least ten times. This rearrangement joins TRBV12-3 or TRBV12-4 to TRBJ1-1; D not resolved. The CDR3 has 13 residues. V was clipped by 5 bases and J by 9 bases, with 16 bases between them. The CDR3 reads CASSPTESGKAFF. In DNA, the CDR3 is TGTGCCAGCAGTCCCACAGAGTCGGGGAAAGCTTTCTTT.

V is TRBV20-1 and J is TRBJ2-1; 7 bases map to TRBD1. With V trimmed by 4 bases and J by 3 bases, 9 bases remained unmatched. CDR1 and CDR2 (germline): DFQATT, SNEGSKA (reference sequence). The CDR3 is made up of 15 amino acids. DNA of the CDR3: TGCAGTGCTAAGGTCCGGGACAGCCACTACAATGAGCAGTTCTTC. This codes for CSAKVRDSHYNEQFF.

The chain uses TRBV19 and TRBJ1-1, with 7 bases that match TRBD1. The germline V gene has CDR1 LNHDA and CDR2 SQIVND (reference sequence). The CDR3 contains 13 residues. The ends lost 11 bases at V and 4 bases at J; junction bases unmatched: 10. The chain's CDR3 is CAASGTAITEAFF. The CDR3 DNA sequence: TGTGCCGCCTCCGGGACAGCGATCACTGAAGCTTTCTTT.

Ten or more counts support this clonotype. The V and J genes are TRBV5-8 and TRBJ1-1; D is uncertain. CDR3 length: 14 amino acids. The ends were cut back, 1 base at V and 3 bases at J, with 10 bases in the middle. The V gene's germline CDR1 is SGHTS and CDR2 YDEGEE. The CDR3 DNA reads as TGTGCCAGCAGCTTGTATCTATTGGACACTGAAGCTTTCTTT. Translating it yields CASSLYLLDTEAFF. Full variable domain (outside the CDR3, taken from reference TRBV5-8 and TRBJ1-1): EAGVTQSPTHLIKTRGQQATLRCSPISGHTSVYWYQQALGLGLQFLLWYDEGEERNRGNFPPRFSGRQFPNYSSELNVNALELEDSALYLCASSLYLLDTEAFFGQGTRLTVV.

A note on this clonotype: It may be a read error: a sequence one base away is much more abundant. CDR3 nucleotides: TGTGCCAGCAGCCTGACAGGCTTTGTGGAAAAACTGGTTTTT. Encoded protein: CASSLTGFVEKLVF. The rearrangement links TRBV7-2 to TRBJ1-4; possibly TRBD1 for D (6 bases). This CDR3 is built from 14 residues. Germline V gene lookup returns CDR1 SGHTA and CDR2 FQGNSA.

This clonotype came up many times. The chain couples TRBV30 to TRBJ2-7; a weak D match, TRBD1 (6 bases). The CDR3 is 14 amino acids. The germline V and J ends were trimmed by 5 bases and 2 bases, with 16 bases remaining between them. Germline V gives CDR1 GTSNPN, CDR2 SVGIG (reference sequence). CDR3 sequence reads: CAWEGPGQTYEQYF. CDR3 in DNA: TGTGCCTGGGAGGGCCCGGGACAAACCTACGAGCAGTACTTC.

This chain uses TRBV18 with TRBJ2-2, with D maybe TRBD1 (5 bases). V was cut by 4 bases and J by 0 bases, with 9 bases left in between. The CDR3 runs 15 residues. Per the germline V gene, CDR1 is KGHSH and CDR2 is LQKENI. The CDR3: CASSLKTANTGELFF. CDR3 DNA: TGTGCCAGCTCACTCAAGACAGCGAACACCGGGGAGCTGTTTTTT.